The subject of this entry is one T cell receptor beta chain. The antigen is not known. The data belong to a study of identical twins. Every sampled donor was Caucasian and healthy. This CDR3 region has 14 residues. CDR1 is DFQATT, CDR2 SNEGSKA, per germline (reference sequence). Losses at the gene ends were 6 bases for V and 0 bases for J; bases not matched to a gene: 5. cDNA molecules carried unique molecular identifiers, and template switching added a universal primer site. TCRdb redid the calling of the 5' RACE reads with MiXCR, one entry per CDR3 protein. The repertoire has around 1.7 million distinct CDR3 sequences, 25% to 35% of them found once; the top ten carry about 0.27%. Whole-study results and caveats: Clonotypes of the beta chain that were abundant in cord blood carried fewer insertions (memory repertoires showed none). Part of the zero-insertion signal could reflect confounding by invariant MAIT and iNKT cells.

The TCR originated in a newborn girl in good health. The sequencing sample was made of cord blood. The rearrangement joins TRBV20-1 to TRBJ2-1; TRBD1 aligns across 7 bases. The CDR3 sequence is CSADRARSYNEQFF. The CDR3 coding sequence is TGCAGTGCAGACAGGGCACGCTCCTACAATGAGCAGTTCTTC.